Presented here are 30 T cell receptor beta chains from one specimen sequenced in a study of Ad26.COV2.S vaccination and SARS-CoV-2 variants. Documented treatment: 19 received Ad26.COV2.S at low or high dose, single or two shots; roughly five received placebo; per-sample allocation not given. After the first vaccine or placebo injection, samples were drawn on day 63. Sequencing was performed with immunoSEQ multiplex PCR; in TCRdb, only in-frame clones are kept and a portion is missing. The data contain 200,000 to 250,000 clones, around 89% of them seen just once; the ten biggest clones take up about 10%. The input for sequencing was peripheral blood, taken in a trial of Ad26.COV2.S vaccine versus placebo. Receptors were obtained from a person between 18 and 60 years old who received the Ad26.COV2.S COVID-19 vaccine or a placebo.

The chain employs TRBV10-2 and TRBJ1-5; D uncertain. V was pared by 10 bases and J by 5 bases, with 15 bases between. Germline loops: CDR1 WSHSY, CDR2 SAAADI. CDR3 length: 13 amino acids. CDR3 in amino acids: CATGRKGHQPQHF. DNA of the CDR3: TGCGCCACCGGGAGGAAAGGGCATCAGCCCCAGCATTTT.

The CDR3 here is CASSQWTGEGTEAFF. The DNA of the CDR3 is TGCGCCAGCAGCCAATGGACAGGGGAGGGGACTGAAGCTTTCTTT. V and J are TRBV4-3 and TRBJ1-1; 9 nucleotides agree with TRBD1. The CDR3 has 15 amino acids. CDR1 and CDR2 (germline): LGHNA, YSLEER. The junction had 6 bases not matched to a gene; V was cut back by 2 bases and J by 5 bases.

This clone was seen a handful of times. V gene TRBV11-3 combines with J gene TRBJ2-1; TRBD2 agrees at 7 bases. The CDR3 contains 13 residues. With V trimmed by 10 bases and J by 6 bases, 9 bases remained unmatched. The germline gives CDR1 SGHNT, CDR2 YENEEA. The CDR3 nucleotides are TGTGCCACCACCCCGGGGGGATCCAATGAGCAGTTCTTC. As protein: CATTPGGSNEQFF.

V and J are TRBV6-2 or TRBV6-3 and TRBJ1-5; 10 positions match TRBD1. Trimming removed 6 bases from V and 0 bases from J; junction bases left unmatched: 11. The CDR3 length is 18 residues. Germline assignment: CDR1 MNHEY and CDR2 SVGEGT. CDR3 region: CASSTSRTGGYSNQPQHF. The CDR3 nucleotides read TGTGCCAGCAGCACCTCCCGGACAGGGGGTTATAGCAATCAGCCCCAGCATTTT.

The chain joins TRBV15 to TRBJ2-3; 12 positions agree with TRBD2. Germline loops: CDR1 LNHNV, CDR2 YYDKDF (reference sequence). The CDR3 is made up of 22 amino acids. V trimming: 3 bases; J trimming: 1 base; junction bases outside the gene matches: 20. The CDR3 sequence is CATSRETEGARLAGVGTDTQYF. DNA for the CDR3: TGTGCCACCAGCAGGGAAACAGAGGGGGCCCGACTAGCGGGAGTGGGCACAGATACGCAGTATTTT.

The chain combines TRBV6-5 with TRBJ2-3; D is uncertain. CDR3 length: 14 residues. Trimming shortened V by 8 bases and J by 0 bases, and 12 bases separated the two germline ends. Germline V gene lookup returns CDR1 MNHEY and CDR2 SVGAGI. This CDR3 is CASVGGTSTDTQYF. CDR3 nucleotide sequence: TGTGCCAGCGTTGGTGGAACCAGCACAGATACGCAGTATTTT.

V and J are TRBV14 and TRBJ1-2; D call uncertain. The CDR3 is 13 residues long. Germline CDR1 is SGHDN and CDR2 is FVKESK. Between the trimmed V and J ends, which lost 1 base and 8 bases, there was a span of 11 bases. The CDR3 nucleotides read TGTGCCAGCAGCCAAGTTCAGTACGGAGGCTACACCTTC. This codes for CASSQVQYGGYTF.

V usage is TRBV9 and J usage is TRBJ2-1; 9 nucleotides align to TRBD1. V lost 4 bases and J lost 0; bases outside the gene matches: 8. Germline assignment: CDR1 SGDLS and CDR2 YYNGEE. The CDR3 extends over 17 amino acids. The CDR3 protein is CASSLRTGDFSYNEQFF. The CDR3 region has the DNA TGTGCCAGCAGCCTTAGGACAGGGGATTTCTCCTACAATGAGCAGTTCTTC.

The V call is TRBV5-1, the J call TRBJ2-2; 8 positions agree with TRBD1. The CDR3 is 15 amino acids. Trimming at V came to 3 bases and at J to 6 bases, leaving 7 bases not matched to a gene. Germline lookup yields CDR1 SGHRS and CDR2 YFSETQ. The CDR3 loop reads CASSSDRVGSGELFF. CDR3 nucleotide sequence: TGCGCCAGCAGCTCGGACAGGGTTGGATCCGGGGAGCTGTTTTTT.

The V and J genes are TRBV28 and TRBJ2-2; 10 bases fit TRBD2. Trimming cost V 6 bases and J 6 bases; bases outside gene matches: 10. CDR1 MDHEN and CDR2 SYDVKM come from the germline V gene. The CDR3 runs to 16 residues. CDR3: CASRGLATVLAGELFF. In nucleotides, the CDR3 is TGTGCCAGCAGGGGACTAGCGACTGTCCTGGCCGGGGAGCTGTTTTTT.

The chain carries TRBV7-6 and TRBJ1-3, with a tentative D call TRBD1 (5 bases). From germline, CDR1 is SGHVS and CDR2 FNYEAQ. Trimming shortened V by 3 bases and J by 0 bases, and 6 bases separated the two germline ends. This CDR3 is 14 amino acids long. The CDR3 loop is CASSLGPSGNTIYF. DNA of the CDR3: TGTGCCAGCAGCTTGGGACCCTCTGGAAACACCATATATTTT.

The rearrangement joins TRBV14 to TRBJ2-5; 8 nucleotides align to TRBD2. CDR1 and CDR2 (germline): SGHDN, FVKESK. The CDR3 contains 12 residues. Germline trimming cut 1 base from V and 10 bases from J; bases unmatched to any gene: 2. DNA of the CDR3: TGTGCCAGCAGCCAAGTCGGGAGGGTCCAGTACTTC. This encodes CASSQVGRVQYF.

The CDR3, as DNA: TGTGCCACCAGTGATTGGACTAGCACGCAGTTCTTC. Protein sequence: CATSDWTSTQFF. The chain carries TRBV24-1 and TRBJ2-1, with 8 bases matching TRBD2. V was clipped by 2 bases and J by 12 bases; unmatched bases: 2. The CDR3 sequence is 12 residues long. Looked up from germline, CDR1 is KGHDR and CDR2 is SFDVKD.

The genes are TRBV6-2 or TRBV6-3 and TRBJ2-7, with a possible D match to TRBD2 (6 bases). The CDR3 is 12 amino acids. The germline gives CDR1 MNHEY, CDR2 SVGEGT. The germline V and J ends were trimmed by 6 bases and 10 bases, with 16 bases remaining between them. CDR3 protein: CASSPLAGFQYF. The CDR3 DNA reads TGTGCCAGCAGCCCTCTGGCGGGATTCCAGTACTTC.

The chain uses TRBV7-9 and TRBJ1-1; 7 positions match TRBD1. Germline V gene data show CDR1 as SEHNR and CDR2 as FQNEAQ (reference sequence). CDR3 length: 13 residues. The ends lost 6 bases at V and 4 bases at J; junction bases unmatched: 5. The CDR3 DNA reads as TGTGCCAGCAGTTGGGGACAGATCACTGAAGCTTTCTTT. Translating gives CASSWGQITEAFF. Full variable domain (missing parts from reference TRBV7-9 and TRBJ1-1): DTGVSQNPRHKITKRGQNVTFRCDPISEHNRLYWYRQTLGQGPEFLTYFQNEAQLEKSRLLSDRFSAERPKGSFSTLEIQRTEQGDSAMYLCASSWGQITEAFFGQGTRLTVV.

This clone was found a few times. This chain joins TRBV10-1 and TRBJ2-7, with TRBD2 matching 8 bases. The V segment lost 6 bases and the J segment 0 bases; nucleotides outside the gene matches: 10. The CDR3 extends over 16 amino acids. Germline lookup yields CDR1 WNHNN and CDR2 SYGVQD (reference sequence). The CDR3 coding sequence is TGCGCCAGCAGCCACACCACCGGGACTAGCTCCTACGAGCAGTACTTC. Its protein product is CASSHTTGTSSYEQYF.

This clone was seen a handful of times. The V gene is TRBV19, the J gene TRBJ1-6; no reliable D call. Trimming shortened V by 7 bases and J by 5 bases, and 9 bases separated the two germline ends. CDR1 and CDR2 from the germline V gene are LNHDA and SQIVND (reference sequence). The CDR3 totals 13 residues. The CDR3 DNA reads as TGTGCCAGTATGGAAAGCCATAATTCACCCCTCCACTTT. Its translation: CASMESHNSPLHF.

V is TRBV19 and J is TRBJ2-7, with D possibly matching TRBD2 (6 bases). V dropped 3 bases and J dropped 2 bases, with 14 bases sitting between them. Germline V gives CDR1 LNHDA, CDR2 SQIVND (reference sequence). The CDR3 length is 15 residues. The CDR3 nucleotides are TGTGCCAGTAGTATGGGACTCCAATCGCCCTACGAGCAGTACTTC. Translated, it gives CASSMGLQSPYEQYF.

In this sample, this clone turned up a few times. The rearrangement uses TRBV16 and TRBJ1-2, with D uncertain. Germline V lookup: CDR1 KGHSY, CDR2 FQNENV. CDR3 length equals 15 residues. The ends were cut back, 0 bases at V and 0 bases at J, with 8 bases in the middle. The CDR3 bases are TGTGCCAGCAGCCAATCCACAGTAACTAACTATGGCTACACCTTC. Protein sequence: CASSQSTVTNYGYTF.

The rearrangement links TRBV11-3 to TRBJ2-5, with a tentative D call TRBD1 (7 bases). This CDR3 comprises 14 residues. Germline CDR1 reads SGHNT; CDR2 reads YENEEA. Trimming cost V 3 bases and J 5 bases, with 13 bases left between them. For the CDR3, the DNA is TGTGCCAGCAGCTTCGGAGGGGGCAGGGAGACCCAGTACTTC. Encoded protein: CASSFGGGRETQYF.

The chain links TRBV11-3 to TRBJ2-1; 10 bases align to TRBD2. Trimming cost V 5 bases and J 7 bases; bases outside gene matches: 8. The CDR3 length is 15 residues. The germline V gene encodes CDR1 SGHNT and CDR2 YENEEA. CDR3 nucleotides: TGTGCCAGCAGCCCTAGCGGGAGTTGGGGTAATGAGCAGTTCTTC. Encoded protein: CASSPSGSWGNEQFF.

This rearrangement joins TRBV19 to TRBJ1-5; D ambiguous. Per germline, CDR1 LNHDA and CDR2 SQIVND (reference sequence). The V gene lost 6 bases and the J gene lost 4 bases, with 13 bases spanning the gap. The CDR3 loop spans 14 amino acids. The CDR3 coding sequence is TGTGCCAGTAGCAAGGGAGGGAGGAATCAGCCCCAGCATTTT. Translation: CASSKGGRNQPQHF. The variable domain in full, completed from reference TRBV19 and TRBJ1-5, reads DGGITQSPKYLFRKEGQNVTLSCEQNLNHDAMYWYRQDPGQGLRLIYYSQIVNDFQKGDIAEGYSVSREKKESFPLTVTSAQKNPTAFYLCASSKGGRNQPQHFGDGTRLSIL.

J is TRBJ2-3 and V is TRBV30; D is perhaps TRBD1 (6 bases). V lost 5 bases to trimming and J lost 7 bases, with 19 bases between them. The length of the CDR3 is 14 residues. Per germline, CDR1 GTSNPN and CDR2 SVGIG (reference sequence). For the CDR3, the DNA is TGTGCCTGGGGGCCCGGGACACTCTTTAATACGCAGTATTTT. This encodes CAWGPGTLFNTQYF.

V gene TRBV29-1 combines with J gene TRBJ2-1; D may be TRBD2 (6 bases). The CDR3 runs 14 residues. In germline, CDR1 is SQVTM, CDR2 ANQGSEA. Trimming stripped 2 bases from V and 0 bases from J, with 8 bases between. The CDR3: CSVEPRGSYNEQFF. The CDR3 DNA follows: TGCAGCGTTGAACCGCGGGGCTCCTACAATGAGCAGTTCTTC.

The rearrangement uses TRBV6-5 and TRBJ2-5; tentative D call: TRBD2 (5 bases). The CDR3 is 13 residues long. The V gene lost 6 bases and the J gene lost 1 base, with 9 bases spanning the gap. Looked up from germline, CDR1 is MNHEY and CDR2 is SVGAGI. CDR3 amino acids: CASRPSGQETQYF. The CDR3 nucleotides read TGTGCCAGCAGGCCAAGCGGCCAAGAGACCCAGTACTTC.

This chain connects TRBV6-1 to TRBJ1-3, with TRBD1 matching over 7 bases. The CDR3 loop spans 14 amino acids. Per the germline V gene, CDR1 is MNHNS and CDR2 is SASEGT. Unmatched junction bases numbered 2, after V lost 2 bases and J lost 4 bases. CDR3: CASSEWGQGNTIYF. The CDR3 DNA sequence: TGTGCCAGCAGTGAATGGGGACAGGGAAACACCATATATTTT.

This chain joins TRBV6-2 or TRBV6-3 and TRBJ1-1; D unclear. The CDR3 is 14 residues long. Trimming cost V 2 bases and J 12 bases, with 19 bases left between them. CDR1 is MNHEY, CDR2 SVGEGT, per germline. CDR3 DNA sequence: TGTGCCAGCAGTTACACCCCTGGGCTGCTGATGACTTTCTTT. Translating gives CASSYTPGLLMTFF.

This chain connects TRBV5-1 to TRBJ2-5, with D unclear. The V end was cut by 0 bases, the J end by 1 base, with 7 bases between. The CDR3 extends over 14 amino acids. Germline CDR1 reads SGHRS; CDR2 reads YFSETQ. The CDR3 sequence is CASSLGSVQETQYF. CDR3 nucleotide sequence: TGCGCCAGCAGCTTGGGAAGTGTCCAAGAGACCCAGTACTTC.

The V and J genes are TRBV21-1 and TRBJ2-1. TRBV21-1 is a pseudogene locus. The CDR3 sequence is 14 residues long. The CDR3, as DNA: TGTGCCAGCAGCAAAGCGCGAACGGATCATGAGCAGTTCTTC. Residues: CASSKARTDHEQFF.

V is TRBV11-2 and J is TRBJ1-1; D ambiguous. The germline V gene has CDR1 SGHAT and CDR2 FQNNGV. V dropped 5 bases and J dropped 4 bases, with 17 bases sitting between them. This CDR3 comprises 15 residues. The CDR3 here is CASSVDTGAGTEAFF. CDR3 nucleotides: TGTGCCAGCAGCGTGGATACGGGAGCGGGCACTGAAGCTTTCTTT.